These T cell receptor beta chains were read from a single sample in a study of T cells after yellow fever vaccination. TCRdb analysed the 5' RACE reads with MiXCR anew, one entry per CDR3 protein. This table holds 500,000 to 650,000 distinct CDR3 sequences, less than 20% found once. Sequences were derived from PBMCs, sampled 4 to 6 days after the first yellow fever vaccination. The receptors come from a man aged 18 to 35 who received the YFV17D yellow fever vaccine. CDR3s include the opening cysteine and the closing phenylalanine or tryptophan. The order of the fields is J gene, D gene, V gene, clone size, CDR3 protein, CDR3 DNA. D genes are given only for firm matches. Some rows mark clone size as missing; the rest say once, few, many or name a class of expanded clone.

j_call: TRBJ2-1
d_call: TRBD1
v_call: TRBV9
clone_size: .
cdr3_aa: CASSERDRVGNEQFF
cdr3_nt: TGTGCCAGCAGCGAGAGGGACAGGGTGGGCAATGAGCAGTTCTTC

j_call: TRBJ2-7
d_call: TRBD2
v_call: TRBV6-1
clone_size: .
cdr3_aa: CATTRGGSTYEQYF
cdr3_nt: TGTGCCACCACCCGGGGGGGCTCAACCTACGAGCAGTACTTC

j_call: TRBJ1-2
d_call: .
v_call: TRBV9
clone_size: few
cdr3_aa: CASSANLLGNGYTF
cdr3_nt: TGTGCCAGCAGCGCCAACCTTTTAGGCAATGGCTACACCTTC

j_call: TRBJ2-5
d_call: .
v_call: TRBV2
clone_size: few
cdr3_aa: CASSERETGFSETQYF
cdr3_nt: TGTGCCAGCAGTGAACGGGAGACAGGGTTTAGTGAGACCCAGTACTTC

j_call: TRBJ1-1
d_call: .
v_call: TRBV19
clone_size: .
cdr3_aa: CASSPRYRTTEAFF
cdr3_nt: TGTGCCAGTAGTCCGCGCTACCGGACGACTGAAGCTTTCTTT

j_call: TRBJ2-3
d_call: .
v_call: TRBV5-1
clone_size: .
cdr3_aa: CASSLAAGPTDTQYF
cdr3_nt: TGCGCCAGCAGCTTGGCGGCGGGCCCCACAGATACGCAGTATTTT

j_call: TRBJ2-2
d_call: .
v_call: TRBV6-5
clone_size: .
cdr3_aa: CASSYSTKGVTGELFF
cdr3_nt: TGTGCCAGCAGTTACTCGACTAAGGGTGTCACCGGGGAGCTGTTTTTT

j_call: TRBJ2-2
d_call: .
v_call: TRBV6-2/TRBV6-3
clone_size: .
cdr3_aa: CASKLNLGRLNTGELFF
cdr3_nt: TGTGCCAGCAAGTTGAATTTGGGAAGATTGAACACCGGGGAGCTGTTTTTT

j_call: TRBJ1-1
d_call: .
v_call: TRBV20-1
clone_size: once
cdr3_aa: CSARDLTRNTEAFF
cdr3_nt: TGCAGTGCTAGAGATCTAACGAGGAACACTGAAGCTTTCTTT

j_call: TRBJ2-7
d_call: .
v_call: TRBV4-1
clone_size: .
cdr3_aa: CASSQSPLGSAEQYF
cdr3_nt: TGCGCCAGCAGCCAGTCCCCGCTTGGGTCGGCCGAGCAGTACTTC

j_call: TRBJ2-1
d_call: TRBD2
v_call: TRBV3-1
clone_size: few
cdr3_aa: CASQGGGAKYNEQFF
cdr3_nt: TGTGCCAGCCAGGGCGGGGGGGCCAAGTACAATGAGCAGTTCTTC

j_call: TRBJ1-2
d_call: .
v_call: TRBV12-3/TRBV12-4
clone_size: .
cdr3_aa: CASRMAGDGYTF
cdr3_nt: TGTGCCAGCAGGATGGCAGGGGATGGCTACACCTTC

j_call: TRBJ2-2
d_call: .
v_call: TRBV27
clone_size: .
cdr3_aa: CASKQYTGELFF
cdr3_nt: TGTGCCAGCAAACAGTACACCGGGGAGCTGTTTTTT

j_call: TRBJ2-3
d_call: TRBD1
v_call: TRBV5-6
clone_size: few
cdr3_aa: CASSLNRGPVDTQYF
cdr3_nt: TGTGCCAGCAGCTTGAACAGGGGGCCTGTAGATACGCAGTATTTT

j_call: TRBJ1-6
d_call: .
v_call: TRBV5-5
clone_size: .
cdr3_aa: CASSPSGRSSPLHF
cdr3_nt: TGTGCCAGCAGCCCCTCCGGACGAAGCTCACCCCTCCACTTT

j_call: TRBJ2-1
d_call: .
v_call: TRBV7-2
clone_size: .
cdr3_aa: CASSLGKTSLSNEQFF
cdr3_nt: TGTGCCAGCAGCTTAGGGAAGACTAGTTTATCCAATGAGCAGTTCTTC

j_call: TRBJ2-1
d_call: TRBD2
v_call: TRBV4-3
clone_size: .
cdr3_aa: CASSQGTSGGSNEQFF
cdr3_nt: TGCGCCAGCAGCCAAGGGACTAGCGGGGGTTCCAATGAGCAGTTCTTC

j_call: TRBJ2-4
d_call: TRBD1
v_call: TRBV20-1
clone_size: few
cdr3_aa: CSARGGQGGRLQYF
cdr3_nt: TGCAGTGCTAGAGGCGGACAGGGGGGACGGCTTCAGTACTTC

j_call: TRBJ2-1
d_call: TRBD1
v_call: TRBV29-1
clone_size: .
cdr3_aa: CSVGQARGEQFF
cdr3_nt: TGCAGCGTCGGACAGGCGAGGGGTGAGCAGTTCTTC

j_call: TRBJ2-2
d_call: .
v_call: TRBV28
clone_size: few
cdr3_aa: CASSLSMTSGELFF
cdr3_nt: TGTGCCAGCAGTTTATCAATGACCTCCGGGGAGCTGTTTTTT

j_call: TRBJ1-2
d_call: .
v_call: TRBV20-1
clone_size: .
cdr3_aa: CSCPVPGQRGYTF
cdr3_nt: TGCAGTTGCCCCGTTCCGGGACAACGCGGCTACACCTTC